This T cell receptor (beta chain) was captured in a study of cytomegalovirus exposure and HLA in healthy donors. The CDR3 contains 18 residues. Germline CDR1 SGHRS, CDR2 YFSETQ. The ends lost 0 bases at V and 2 bases at J; junction bases unmatched: 9. Worth noting for this clone: Its matching antigen is unknown.

Study-wide results and caveats: Later analysis placed DRB1 highest and HLA-C lowest in TCR association rates, which differed by HLA locus. Researchers reported in a later analysis that a missense DCLRE1C variant was tied to TCR beta V- and J-gene trimming. Reports indicate that TCR beta sequences accurately predicted the HLA-A and HLA-B alleles of most subjects.

The PCR made use of 60 Vbeta and 13 Jbeta primers. Sequencing used immunoSEQ multiplex PCR; TCRdb keeps in-frame clones, though not all of them. Altogether around 130,000 clones are present, around 72% being singletons, with the ten largest covering about 1.8%. The TCR comes from a woman between 40 and 55 years old in good health and CMV-seronegative. The chain is built from TRBV5-1 and TRBJ2-7, with TRBD2 matching 12 bases. Material: PBMCs. The CDR3 is CASSLDTSGRMSPYEQYF. The CDR3 bases are TGCGCCAGCAGCTTGGATACTAGCGGGAGGATGAGCCCCTACGAGCAGTACTTC.